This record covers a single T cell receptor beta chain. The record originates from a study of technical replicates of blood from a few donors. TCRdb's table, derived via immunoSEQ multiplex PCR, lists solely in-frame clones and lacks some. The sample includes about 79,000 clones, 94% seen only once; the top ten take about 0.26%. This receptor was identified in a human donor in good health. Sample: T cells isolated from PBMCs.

The CDR3 here is CAKLGQGPDEQFF. The DNA of the CDR3 is TGTGCCAAGCTAGGGCAGGGTCCCGATGAGCAGTTCTTC. The chain has TRBV2 and TRBJ2-1; a weak D match, TRBD1 (5 bases). V was shortened by 10 bases and J by 8 bases, with 18 bases between the two germline ends. The CDR3 sequence is 13 residues long. Germline V gives CDR1 SNHLY, CDR2 FYNNEI.